These T cell receptor beta chains were read from a single sample in a study of radiotherapy plus CTLA-4 blockade in lung cancer. TCRdb's copy holds only in-frame clones and misses some; the assay was immunoSEQ multiplex PCR. The repertoire consists of 80,000 or so clones, with over 70% occurring once and the leading ten covering 4%. Sequenced material: peripheral blood, taken from a patient treated with radiotherapy plus ipilimumab. Receptors were obtained from a human donor with non-small cell lung cancer who had a partial response to radiotherapy plus ipilimumab. Some clones in this sample may be carry-over from other donors' samples. Each CDR3 is given with its conserved first and last residue. Fields, in order: V gene, J gene, clone size, D gene, CDR3 DNA, CDR3 protein. The D gene is left open where the match is weak. The size field is filled for only some rows; it gives once, few, many or a size class.

v_call: TRBV7-9; j_call: TRBJ1-3; clone_size: few; d_call: TRBD1; cdr3_nt: TGTGCCAGCAGCCAGGGACAGGGAATTGGAAACACCATATATTTT; cdr3_aa: CASSQGQGIGNTIYF
v_call: TRBV5-1; j_call: TRBJ2-1; clone_size: .; d_call: .; cdr3_nt: TGCGCCAGCAGCGCGGGCCAGAGCAATGAGCAGTTCTTC; cdr3_aa: CASSAGQSNEQFF
v_call: TRBV10-1; j_call: TRBJ2-7; clone_size: .; d_call: .; cdr3_nt: TGCGCCAGCAGTGTAGTCTATTTGCCCTCCTACGAGCAGTACTTC; cdr3_aa: CASSVVYLPSYEQYF
v_call: TRBV15; j_call: TRBJ2-3; clone_size: .; d_call: TRBD2; cdr3_nt: TGTGCCACCAGCAGAGGGGGCGGGGGGCGTTCCACAGATACGCAGTATTTT; cdr3_aa: CATSRGGGGRSTDTQYF
v_call: TRBV9; j_call: TRBJ2-7; clone_size: .; d_call: TRBD2; cdr3_nt: TGTGCCAGCAGTAAATCTTGGGGGGGCTACGAGCAGTACTTC; cdr3_aa: CASSKSWGGYEQYF
v_call: TRBV28; j_call: TRBJ2-5; clone_size: .; d_call: .; cdr3_nt: TGTGCCAGCAGTTCCCCGGGACTCCTCTCCGCGGAGACCCAGTACTTC; cdr3_aa: CASSSPGLLSAETQYF
v_call: TRBV28; j_call: TRBJ1-4; clone_size: .; d_call: TRBD1; cdr3_nt: TGTGCCAGCAGTAATACCGGGACAGGGAACGGAGATGAAAAACTGTTTTTT; cdr3_aa: CASSNTGTGNGDEKLFF
v_call: TRBV5-1; j_call: TRBJ2-1; clone_size: once; d_call: TRBD2; cdr3_nt: TGCGCCAGCAGCCTAAGTGGGACTAGCGGGGTTAATGAGCAGTTCTTC; cdr3_aa: CASSLSGTSGVNEQFF
v_call: TRBV4-2; j_call: TRBJ1-3; clone_size: few; d_call: TRBD1; cdr3_nt: TGTGCCAGCAGCCAAGTGACAGGGGCTGGAAACACCATATATTTT; cdr3_aa: CASSQVTGAGNTIYF
v_call: TRBV7-9; j_call: TRBJ1-1; clone_size: .; d_call: TRBD1; cdr3_nt: TGTGCCAGCAGCTTAGGAACAGGGGTAGAAGCTTTCTTT; cdr3_aa: CASSLGTGVEAFF
v_call: TRBV6-5; j_call: TRBJ2-7; clone_size: .; d_call: .; cdr3_nt: TGTGCCAGCAGGAACAGCCGAGGGGAGCAGTACTTC; cdr3_aa: CASRNSRGEQYF
v_call: TRBV5-1; j_call: TRBJ1-2; clone_size: .; d_call: .; cdr3_nt: TGCGCCAGCAGCTTGGGGGCAGGGGACTATGGCTACACCTTC; cdr3_aa: CASSLGAGDYGYTF
v_call: TRBV28; j_call: TRBJ2-5; clone_size: .; d_call: TRBD1; cdr3_nt: TGTGCCAGCAGTTTTTACAGGGGCACCGAAGAGACCCAGTACTTC; cdr3_aa: CASSFYRGTEETQYF
v_call: TRBV5-1; j_call: TRBJ2-1; clone_size: .; d_call: .; cdr3_nt: TGCGCCAGCAGCTTGGGTATGAGCTCCTACAATGAGCAGTTCTTC; cdr3_aa: CASSLGMSSYNEQFF
v_call: TRBV9; j_call: TRBJ2-7; clone_size: .; d_call: TRBD1; cdr3_nt: TGTGCCAGCAGCGGAACAGGGGGCCAGAGCTCCTACGAGCAGTACTTC; cdr3_aa: CASSGTGGQSSYEQYF
v_call: TRBV10-1; j_call: TRBJ1-6; clone_size: .; d_call: .; cdr3_nt: TGCGCCAGCAGTGCTCAGGAAAATTCACCCCTCCACTTT; cdr3_aa: CASSAQENSPLHF
v_call: TRBV7-3; j_call: TRBJ2-7; clone_size: once; d_call: TRBD1; cdr3_nt: TGTGCCAGCAGCTCAGGGGGGACAGGGGGCTACGAGCAGTACTTC; cdr3_aa: CASSSGGTGGYEQYF
v_call: TRBV28; j_call: TRBJ2-5; clone_size: .; d_call: .; cdr3_nt: TGTGCCAGCAGTTCCCCCCTCCGGGGGAGGAGAGAGACCCAGTACTTC; cdr3_aa: CASSSPLRGRRETQYF
v_call: TRBV4-3; j_call: TRBJ1-4; clone_size: .; d_call: .; cdr3_nt: TGCGCCAGCAGCCAAGGACAGGCAACTAATGAAAAACTGTTTTTT; cdr3_aa: CASSQGQATNEKLFF
v_call: TRBV4-2; j_call: TRBJ2-5; clone_size: .; d_call: .; cdr3_nt: TGTGCCAGCAACCCAGGAGCTGGGGGGTCGGAGACCCAGTACTTC; cdr3_aa: CASNPGAGGSETQYF
v_call: TRBV28; j_call: TRBJ2-7; clone_size: .; d_call: .; cdr3_nt: TGTGCCAGCAGTCTCGGCCAGGCGCCATCCTACGAGCAGTACTTC; cdr3_aa: CASSLGQAPSYEQYF
v_call: TRBV4-3; j_call: TRBJ2-7; clone_size: .; d_call: TRBD1; cdr3_nt: TGCGCCAGCAGCCAAGACCGCGGGACAGGGGGCTACGAGCAGTACTTC; cdr3_aa: CASSQDRGTGGYEQYF
v_call: TRBV7-6; j_call: TRBJ2-1; clone_size: .; d_call: .; cdr3_nt: TGTGCCAGCAGCTTATACGTTTCGGGAAACAATGAGCAGTTCTTC; cdr3_aa: CASSLYVSGNNEQFF
v_call: TRBV10-1; j_call: TRBJ2-5; clone_size: .; d_call: TRBD2; cdr3_nt: TGCGCCAGCAGTGAGTTGACTAGCGGGGACCAAGAGACCCAGTACTTC; cdr3_aa: CASSELTSGDQETQYF
v_call: TRBV4-2; j_call: TRBJ1-4; clone_size: .; d_call: TRBD1; cdr3_nt: TGTGCCAGCAGCCAATCGACAGGGTATAATGAAAAACTGTTTTTT; cdr3_aa: CASSQSTGYNEKLFF
v_call: TRBV19; j_call: TRBJ1-1; clone_size: .; d_call: TRBD1; cdr3_nt: TGTACCAATAGTATGCTTTCGGGACAGAGAAACACTGAAGCTTTCTTT; cdr3_aa: CTNSMLSGQRNTEAFF
v_call: TRBV29-1; j_call: TRBJ1-1; clone_size: .; d_call: .; cdr3_nt: TGCAGCGTTGGAAGGGGCTGGGACACTGAAGCTTTCTTT; cdr3_aa: CSVGRGWDTEAFF
v_call: TRBV7-7; j_call: TRBJ1-1; clone_size: once; d_call: .; cdr3_nt: TGTGCCAGCAGCTTAAGCGGGGACACTGAAGCTTTCTTT; cdr3_aa: CASSLSGDTEAFF
v_call: TRBV10-3; j_call: TRBJ2-1; clone_size: once; d_call: TRBD1; cdr3_nt: TGTGCCATCAGTCGGGACAGGGGTGTTAATGAGCAGTTCTTC; cdr3_aa: CAISRDRGVNEQFF
v_call: TRBV11-2; j_call: TRBJ2-7; clone_size: .; d_call: .; cdr3_nt: TGTGCCAGCAGGTACTCCGGACAAGGGGGCGAGCAGTACTTC; cdr3_aa: CASRYSGQGGEQYF
v_call: TRBV19; j_call: TRBJ2-7; clone_size: .; d_call: TRBD1; cdr3_nt: TGTGCCAGTAGTGATCGGACAGGGAATGTCTACGAGCAGTACTTC; cdr3_aa: CASSDRTGNVYEQYF
v_call: TRBV7-3; j_call: TRBJ1-1; clone_size: few; d_call: .; cdr3_nt: TGTGCCAGCAGCTTAGAAGGGGACTGGAACACTGAAGCTTTCTTT; cdr3_aa: CASSLEGDWNTEAFF
v_call: TRBV7-7; j_call: TRBJ2-5; clone_size: .; d_call: .; cdr3_nt: TGTGCCAGCAGCTTAGGGGCGGGGAAAGAGACCCAGTACTTC; cdr3_aa: CASSLGAGKETQYF
v_call: TRBV5-1; j_call: TRBJ2-3; clone_size: .; d_call: .; cdr3_nt: TGCGCCAGCAGCTTGGCCGCGCCCACAGATACGCAGTATTTT; cdr3_aa: CASSLAAPTDTQYF
v_call: TRBV27; j_call: TRBJ2-6; clone_size: once; d_call: .; cdr3_nt: TGTGCCAGCAGTCCGTTCGGGGCCAACGTCCTGACTTTC; cdr3_aa: CASSPFGANVLTF
v_call: TRBV2; j_call: TRBJ1-5; clone_size: .; d_call: .; cdr3_nt: TGTGCCAGCACGGGACTTCAGACATCAAATCAGCCCCAGCATTTT; cdr3_aa: CASTGLQTSNQPQHF
v_call: TRBV7-8; j_call: TRBJ2-1; clone_size: .; d_call: .; cdr3_nt: TGTGCCAGCAGCCCCGCCCTAGGGGGGGTCCAGTTCTTC; cdr3_aa: CASSPALGGVQFF
v_call: TRBV4-2; j_call: TRBJ1-4; clone_size: few; d_call: .; cdr3_nt: TGTGCCAGCAGCCAAGATATTAGCAGTCTTAATGAAAAACTGTTTTTT; cdr3_aa: CASSQDISSLNEKLFF
v_call: TRBV9; j_call: TRBJ2-1; clone_size: .; d_call: TRBD2; cdr3_nt: TGTGCCAGCAGCGTAGACGTCGGGAGGGAGCAGTTCTTC; cdr3_aa: CASSVDVGREQFF
v_call: TRBV29-1; j_call: TRBJ2-3; clone_size: .; d_call: TRBD2; cdr3_nt: TGCAGCGTTGAGGGAGGGACTCCTTTATCGGGGACGCAGTATTTT; cdr3_aa: CSVEGGTPLSGTQYF